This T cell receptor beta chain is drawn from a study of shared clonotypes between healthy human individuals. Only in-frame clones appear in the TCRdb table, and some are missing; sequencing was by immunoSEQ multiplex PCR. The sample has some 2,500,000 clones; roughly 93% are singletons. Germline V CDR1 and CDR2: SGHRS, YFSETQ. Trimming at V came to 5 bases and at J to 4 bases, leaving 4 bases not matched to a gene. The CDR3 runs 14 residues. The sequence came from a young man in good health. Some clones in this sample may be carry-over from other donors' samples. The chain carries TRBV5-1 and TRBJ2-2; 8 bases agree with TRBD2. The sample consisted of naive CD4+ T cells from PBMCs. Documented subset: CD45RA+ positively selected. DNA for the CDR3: TGCGCCAGCAGTACCGGGAGGGGCACCGGGGAGCTGTTTTTT. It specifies CASSTGRGTGELFF.